This T cell receptor (beta chain) was identified during a study of shared clonotypes between healthy human individuals. Background on the study: CD4 naive cells filled three plates per donor, CD4 memory three, CD8 naive two and CD8 memory one. Study observations and caveats: All-four-donor shared clonotypes had higher generation probabilities than non-shared clonotypes did.

Germline lookup yields CDR1 MGHRA and CDR2 YSYEKL. V lost 2 bases to trimming and J lost 0 bases; unmatched junction nucleotides: 5. The CDR3 runs to 16 residues. CD45RO negativity and positive selection for CCR7 defined naive CD8 cells, a population that excluded terminally differentiated effector memory CD45RA+ cells. Produced via immunoSEQ multiplex PCR; TCRdb's table is partial and in-frame only. The sample shows nearly 2 million clones, about 95% of them seen only once. About this clone itself: The target antigen is unknown.

The chain combines TRBV4-1 with TRBJ2-7; 9 positions agree with TRBD2. The clonotype comes from a man between 18 and 35 years old in good health. The specimen was naive CD8+ T cells sorted from blood. The CDR3 here is CASSQLVRGGSYEQYF. CDR3 nucleotide sequence: TGCGCCAGCAGCCAATTGGTGCGGGGGGGCTCCTACGAGCAGTACTTC.